These 2 T cell receptor beta chains originate from one sample sequenced in a study of Graves' ophthalmopathy and Graves' hyperthyroidism. The authors amplified TCR beta CDR3 regions from RNA transcripts. HTBI-primed first-round RT-PCR preceded second-round multiplex PCR. Each CDR3 protein is one row after TCRdb ran MiXCR on the multiplex PCR reads. The data contain about 550,000 distinct CDR3 sequences, 35% to 45% of them singletons. Sequenced: peripheral blood or thyroid tissue (not recorded which). Receptors were obtained from an adult man with Graves' hyperthyroidism.

The chain combines TRBV27 with TRBJ2-7, with TRBD2 as a possible D gene (6 bases). Trimming took off 1 base at V and 3 bases at J, with 13 bases between the two ends. Germline V gives CDR1 MNHEY, CDR2 SMNVEV (reference sequence). The CDR3 loop spans 15 amino acids. The CDR3 region has the DNA TGTGCCAGCAGTTTATTGCGGGATCCCCTCTACGAGCAGTACTTC. As protein: CASSLLRDPLYEQYF.

This clonotype was seen at least ten times. The J gene is TRBJ1-5, the V gene TRBV7-2; the D is unclear. This CDR3 spans 15 amino acids. Trimming left V 4 bases short and J 1 base short, with 11 bases between. CDR1 is SGHTA and CDR2 is FQGNSA in the germline V gene. CDR3 amino acids: CASSSDGSSNQPQHF. In nucleotides, the CDR3 is TGTGCCAGCAGCTCCGATGGGTCGAGCAATCAGCCCCAGCATTTT.